These 9 T cell receptor beta chains originate from one sample sequenced in a study of cytomegalovirus exposure and HLA in healthy donors (dated by TCRdb to about 2017). The library was generated by the immunoSEQ multiplex PCR assay. The multiplex PCR relied on a mix of 60 forward primers for TCR Vbeta segments and 13 reverse primers for TCR Jbeta segments. Not all clones reach the TCRdb copy of this immuneACCESS table, which keeps in-frame sequences only. Checked studies attribute under half of the gap to unresolved V genes and leave the rest unexplained. The sample data list about 120,000 clones, and roughly three fifths of these were observed just once. Clones ranked in the top ten supply less than 9% of the sample. The sample was PBMCs. These receptors originate from a woman aged 40 to 50 in good health and CMV-seropositive.

Worth noting for this clone: The junction does not match germline at one end; this may be a read error. The genes are TRBV9 and TRBJ1-2, with D maybe TRBD1 (6 bases). CDR1 and CDR2 from the germline V gene are SGDLS and YYNGEE. The CDR3 is 14 residues long. For the CDR3, the DNA is TGTGCCAGCAGCGGCCCACAGGGAAAGGATGGCTACCCCTTC. The encoded protein is CASSGPQGKDGYPF.

This sequence joins TRBV20-1 and TRBJ1-2; D is ambiguous. The CDR3 is 11 amino acids. The germline V gene encodes CDR1 DFQATT and CDR2 SNEGSKA (reference sequence). V lost 1 base, J lost 7 bases, and 7 bases lay in between. CDR3 nucleotide sequence: TGCAGTGCTAGAGCCCCGAGTGGCTACACCTTC. Protein: CSARAPSGYTF.

The chain links TRBV18 to TRBJ2-6; weak D call: TRBD2 (5 bases). Trimming shortened V by 3 bases and J by 4 bases, and 10 bases separated the two germline ends. This CDR3 contains 15 residues. Germline V gene lookup returns CDR1 KGHSH and CDR2 LQKENI. CDR3 amino acids: CASSPGDAGANVLTF. DNA of the CDR3: TGTGCCAGCTCACCCGGGGATGCCGGGGCCAACGTCCTGACTTTC.

This chain joins TRBV30 and TRBJ2-5, with TRBD2 matching over 13 bases. The V segment lost 3 bases and the J segment 4 bases; nucleotides outside the gene matches: 5. Germline V gene sequence: CDR1 GTSNPN, CDR2 SVGIG (reference sequence). The CDR3 consists of 15 residues. CDR3 DNA sequence: TGTGCCTGGAGGACGGGACTAGCGGGGCTAGAGACCCAGTACTTC. It specifies CAWRTGLAGLETQYF.

This clone was observed a single time. The chain combines TRBV6-5 with TRBJ1-2, with 7 bases that match TRBD1. The V segment lost 7 bases and the J segment 5 bases; nucleotides outside the gene matches: 13. The germline CDR1 and CDR2 sequences are MNHEY and SVGAGI. The CDR3 consists of 15 residues. The CDR3 region is CASKKEGGAAYGYTF. The CDR3 DNA is TGTGCCAGCAAAAAGGAAGGGGGCGCTGCATATGGCTACACCTTC.

In DNA, the CDR3 is TGTGCCAGCAGTTTAAGGAGCTCTGGAAACACCATATATTTT. It yields the protein CASSLRSSGNTIYF. J is TRBJ1-3 and V is TRBV6-5; unclear D gene. The CDR3 contains 14 residues. CDR1 MNHEY and CDR2 SVGAGI come from the germline V gene. V shed 4 bases and J shed 0 bases, with 7 bases lying between them.

This clone was seen a handful of times. The chain combines TRBV6-5 with TRBJ2-1, with 8 bases fitting TRBD2. V dropped 6 bases and J dropped 12; count of bases not matched to a gene: 7. CDR3 length: 12 amino acids. CDR1 is MNHEY, CDR2 SVGAGI, per germline. The CDR3 reads CASRGLGGRQFF. The DNA of the CDR3 is TGTGCCAGCAGGGGACTAGGGGGTCGGCAGTTCTTC.

About this clone: One end of the junction fails to match germline, which may point to a read error. The genes are TRBV29-1 and TRBJ1-2; D possibly corresponds to TRBD1 (6 bases). Germline CDR1 reads SQVTM; CDR2 reads ANQGSEA. The CDR3 is made up of 13 amino acids. This CDR3 reads CSVESGGGYGYPF. CDR3 coding DNA: TGCAGCGTTGAATCGGGGGGCGGGTATGGCTACCCCTTC.

This clone was observed a handful of times. This chain links TRBV5-6 with TRBJ2-3; D may be TRBD2 (5 bases). Trimming took 7 bases from V and 2 from J, leaving 14 bases between them. CDR3 size: 14 residues. The germline V gene encodes CDR1 SGHDT and CDR2 YYEEEE. CDR3 sequence (DNA): TGTGCCAGCGTAGGAACGCGGGTCACAGATACGCAGTATTTT. Amino acid sequence: CASVGTRVTDTQYF. The full variable domain, completed using reference TRBV5-6 and TRBJ2-3, is DAGVTQSPTHLIKTRGQQVTLRCSPKSGHDTVSWYQQALGQGPQFIFQYYEEEERQRGNFPDRFSGHQFPNYSSELNVNALLLGDSALYLCASVGTRVTDTQYFGPGTRLTVL.